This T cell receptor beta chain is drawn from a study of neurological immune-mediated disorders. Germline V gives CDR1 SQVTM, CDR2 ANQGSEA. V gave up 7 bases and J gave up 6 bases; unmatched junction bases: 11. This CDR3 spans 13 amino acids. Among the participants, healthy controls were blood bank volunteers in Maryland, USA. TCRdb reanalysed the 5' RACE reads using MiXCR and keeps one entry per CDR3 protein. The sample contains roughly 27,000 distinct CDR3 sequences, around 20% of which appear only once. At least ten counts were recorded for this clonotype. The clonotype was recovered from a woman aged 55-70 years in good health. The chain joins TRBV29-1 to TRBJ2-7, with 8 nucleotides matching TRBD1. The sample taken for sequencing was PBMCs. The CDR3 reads CSAADGQGSEQYF. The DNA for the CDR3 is TGCAGCGCCGCCGACGGACAGGGAAGCGAGCAGTACTTC.